This TCR beta chain comes out of a study of blood T cell repertoires in COVID-19 (dated by TCRdb to the early 2020s). Study-level background: Samples from collaborators originated in the United States, Italy and Spain and spanned both the acute and convalescent phases of COVID-19. The material from the prospective study consisted of cDNA or gDNA derived from T cells, B-cell-depleted T cells, or PBMCs. Subjects who had been exposed to COVID-19, were actively infected with it, or had recovered from it provided the deeply sampled blood TCRbeta repertoires that made up the dataset. The repertoires were released in a freely available public database intended as a resource for research on the immune response to SARS-CoV-2. The samples were drawn from two sources: the first 160 participants of the ongoing ImmuneRACE study, and 1,200 or so subjects contributed by 6 global collaborators. Sample metadata almost always included a de-identified subject ID, COVID-19 status, age in years and sex. Where available, HLA class I and class II types were obtained from metadata supplied by the sample provider rather than from assay-based typing.

TCRbeta CDR3 regions were amplified from genomic DNA by means of the immunoSEQ Assay, a bias-controlled multiplex PCR. Regarding the original processing steps: Nucleated cell counts per sample were estimated from amplification of reference gene primers within the assay. To quantify the absolute abundance of each unique TCRbeta CDR3 rearrangement, sequence reads were collapsed and filtered. For each sample, productive Simpson clonality was calculated by taking the square root of Simpson's diversity index across productive rearrangements. TCRdb obtained this table from immuneACCESS and retained in-frame rearrangements with V and J assigned. These tables miss some clones; where compared with another copy, unresolved V genes account for less than half of the shortfall, and the remainder is unexplained. Clone size and the V and J calls come from that table; the DNA yielded D and trimming. The sample table contains 200,000 or so clones; only one count was recorded for roughly 76% of them. Of the sample, 9% to 15% is held by the ten largest clones.

Remarks on this clone: Its antigen is currently not known. Base qualities are not provided; no much larger clone lies one nucleotide away.

CDR1 and CDR2 (MNHEY, SVGAGI) derive from the germline V gene. Deletion took 6 bases off V and 5 bases off J, with a span of 19 bases between the germline ends. CDR3 length: 15 amino acids, cysteine to phenylalanine. Only the CDR3 portion is preserved as DNA: 45 bases, with reading frame beginning at the first base. One collaborating source in Seattle enrolled patients during active infection and followed them longitudinally through the course of disease. Each collaborating institution followed its own protocols to collect whole blood in K2EDTA tubes. For TCRbeta analysis, collaborators shipped samples in one of three forms: frozen whole blood, isolated PBMCs, or DNA extracted from either of those sample types. Beyond this particular receptor, the publication reports: Clinical and demographic metadata were provided uncurated, with the amount varying by source and participant.

Sequenced: peripheral blood. The receptor comes from a woman of 80 years or more with COVID-19, enrolled during active disease. The chain was built from TRBV6-5 and TRBJ2-5, with a tentative D gene TRBD1 over 7 matching bases. The CDR3 region has the sequence CASRDDGGGRETQYF. The DNA sequence is given as TGTGCCAGCAGGGACGACGGAGGGGGCAGGGAGACCCAGTACTTC.